This is a list of T cell receptor beta chains from one sample in a study of T cell responses to AZD1222 COVID-19 vaccine. Here immunoSEQ multiplex PCR was the method, and the copy in TCRdb shows in-frame clones only, minus some. The sample includes about 110,000 clones, approximately 91% of them seen just once. The material sequenced was peripheral blood, taken on day 0 of MenACWY control vaccination. These receptors all stem from an adult in good health. Each CDR3 is given with its conserved first and last residue.

j_gene,v_gene,CDR3aa
TRBJ2-5,TRBV5-4,CASSLEGTNQETQYF
TRBJ1-5,TRBV30,CAWSRTDSNQPQHF
TRBJ2-1,TRBV19,CASSIMTSGGGEQFF
TRBJ2-2,TRBV29-1,CSSGENTGELFF
TRBJ1-3,TRBV7-7,CASSPGSSSGNTIYF
TRBJ2-1,TRBV7-8,CASSLAASSYNEQFF
TRBJ2-1,TRBV6-2/TRBV6-3,CASSYPVNNEQFF
TRBJ1-2,TRBV25-1,CASRGLSFGYTF
TRBJ2-1,TRBV6-2/TRBV6-3,CASSHRDRGRQEQFF
TRBJ1-2,TRBV7-6,CASSLGGWHGYTF
TRBJ2-7,TRBV24-1,CATSDSGAGGGEQYF
TRBJ2-2,TRBV5-4,CASSLVVTGELFF
TRBJ2-7,TRBV7-9,CASSLLSGSSYEQYF
TRBJ1-5,TRBV28,CASSLGSAGNQPQHF
TRBJ2-7,TRBV19,CASSIGRDRVPPSDEQYF
TRBJ2-3,TRBV6-4,CASGPGSTDTQYF
TRBJ1-1,TRBV27,CASTPTEMNTEAFF
TRBJ2-7,TRBV14,CASSPLGSGSSYEQYF
TRBJ1-6,TRBV7-2,CASSFSAALDNSPLHF
TRBJ2-5,TRBV7-8,CASSLASGTVQETQYF
TRBJ1-3,TRBV9,CASSVDTGNGNTIYF
TRBJ1-1,TRBV7-8,CASSRDRGAEAFF
TRBJ1-4,TRBV5-1,CASSKTGAPEEKLFF
TRBJ2-2,TRBV7-3,CASSPQNTGELFF
TRBJ2-1,TRBV5-4,CASSLWSGRGSNEQFF
TRBJ1-1,TRBV6-5,CASSYSGNMNTEAFF
TRBJ1-1,TRBV4-2,CASSPTGTGYYTEAFF
TRBJ1-1,TRBV19,CASTPDRKNTEAFF
TRBJ1-2,TRBV5-6,CASSLVGPREGYTF
TRBJ1-2,TRBV28,CASSLKPGGNYGYTF
TRBJ1-2,TRBV7-8,CASSLAPGPNYGYTF
TRBJ1-4,TRBV6-5,CASSSGQQKLFF
TRBJ2-3,TRBV7-2,CATRDRGGTDTQYF
TRBJ1-2,TRBV5-4,CASSLQGFNYGYTF
TRBJ2-2,TRBV30,CACLVRGGTQFRNTGELFF
TRBJ1-1,TRBV7-6,CASSSTRQSEAFF
TRBJ2-1,TRBV9,CASSAGTGVHWQPYNEQFF
TRBJ2-3,TRBV5-1,CASSFAGGRDTQYF
TRBJ2-3,TRBV9,CASSAGADGTQYF
TRBJ1-6,TRBV5-1,CASSLAQGRYSPLHF
TRBJ1-5,TRBV19,CASSIARRGQPQHF
TRBJ2-1,TRBV5-1,CASSLDPGARNEQFF
TRBJ2-5,TRBV5-4,CASSSDRKETQYF
TRBJ2-5,TRBV6-2/TRBV6-3,CASSWRQGAQETQYF
TRBJ2-7,TRBV5-1,CASSRGQGAVYEQYF
TRBJ1-5,TRBV28,CASSPMGYTYSNQPQHF
TRBJ2-5,TRBV7-6,CASSSAGTQYF
TRBJ1-1,TRBV4-3,CASSQEAGFTEAFF
TRBJ2-2,TRBV12-3/TRBV12-4,CASRAEGTGELFF
TRBJ2-7,TRBV7-9,CASTKGRGASSSYEQYF
TRBJ1-1,TRBV5-8,CASRIPPGGTTEAFF
TRBJ1-5,TRBV30,CAWSVTGGQPQHF
TRBJ1-6,TRBV7-3,CASSLGQFNSPLHF
TRBJ1-1,TRBV5-4,CASSFAQGNTEAFF
TRBJ2-3,TRBV2,CASSGVDTQYF
TRBJ1-2,TRBV7-2,CASSLQSVYGYTF
TRBJ1-4,TRBV30,CAWGKNEKLFF
TRBJ1-5,TRBV10-3,CAISEAYNQPQHF
TRBJ2-6,TRBV27,CASSPRAPTRPSSGANVLTF
TRBJ1-2,TRBV28,CASSSTPGQGASYTF